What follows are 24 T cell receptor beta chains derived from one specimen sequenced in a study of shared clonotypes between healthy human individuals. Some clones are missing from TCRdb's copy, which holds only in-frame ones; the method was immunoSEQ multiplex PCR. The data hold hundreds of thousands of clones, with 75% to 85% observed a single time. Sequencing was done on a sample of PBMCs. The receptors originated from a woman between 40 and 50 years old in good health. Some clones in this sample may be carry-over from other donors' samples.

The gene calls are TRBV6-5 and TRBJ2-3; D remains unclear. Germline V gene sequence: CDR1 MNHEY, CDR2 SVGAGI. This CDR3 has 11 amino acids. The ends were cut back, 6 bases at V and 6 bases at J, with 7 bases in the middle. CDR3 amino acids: CASRVIDTQYF. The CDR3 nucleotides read TGTGCCAGCAGAGTCATCGATACGCAGTATTTT.

The CDR3, as DNA: TGTGCCCTCAGACCCCACGGAAACACCATATATTTT. This translates into CALRPHGNTIYF. This chain uses TRBV21-1 with TRBJ1-3. TRBV21-1 is annotated as a pseudogene. The CDR3 covers 12 residues.

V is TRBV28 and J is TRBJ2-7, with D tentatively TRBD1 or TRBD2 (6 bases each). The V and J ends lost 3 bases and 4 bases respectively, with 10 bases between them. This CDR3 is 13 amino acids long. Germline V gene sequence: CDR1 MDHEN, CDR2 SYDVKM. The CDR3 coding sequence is TGTGCCAGCAGTTTTCAGGGGAGGTACGAGCAGTACTTC. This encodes CASSFQGRYEQYF.

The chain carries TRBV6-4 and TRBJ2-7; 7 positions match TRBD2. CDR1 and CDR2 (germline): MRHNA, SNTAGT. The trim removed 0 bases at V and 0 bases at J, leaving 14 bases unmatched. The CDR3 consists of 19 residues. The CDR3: CASSDSRGGLGWGSYEQYF. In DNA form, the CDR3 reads TGTGCCAGCAGTGACTCGAGGGGAGGGTTAGGTTGGGGCTCCTACGAGCAGTACTTC.

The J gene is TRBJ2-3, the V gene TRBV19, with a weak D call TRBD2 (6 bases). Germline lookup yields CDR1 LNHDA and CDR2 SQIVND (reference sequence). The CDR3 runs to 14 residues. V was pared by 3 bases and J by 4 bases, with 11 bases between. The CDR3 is CASSMIAAADTQYF. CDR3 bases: TGTGCCAGTAGTATGATAGCGGCCGCAGATACGCAGTATTTT.

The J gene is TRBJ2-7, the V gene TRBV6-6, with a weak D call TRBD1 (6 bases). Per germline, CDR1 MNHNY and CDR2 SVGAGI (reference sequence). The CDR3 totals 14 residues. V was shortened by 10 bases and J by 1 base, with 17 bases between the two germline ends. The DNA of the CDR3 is TGTGCCACCCTCACAGGGAGAAGATCCTACGAGCAGTACTTC. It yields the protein CATLTGRRSYEQYF.

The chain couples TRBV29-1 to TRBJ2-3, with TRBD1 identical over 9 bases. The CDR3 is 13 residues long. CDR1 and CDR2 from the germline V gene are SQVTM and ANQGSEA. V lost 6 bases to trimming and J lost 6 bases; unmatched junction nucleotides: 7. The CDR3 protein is CSVRDRDFDTQYF. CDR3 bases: TGCAGCGTGAGGGACAGGGACTTCGATACGCAGTATTTT.

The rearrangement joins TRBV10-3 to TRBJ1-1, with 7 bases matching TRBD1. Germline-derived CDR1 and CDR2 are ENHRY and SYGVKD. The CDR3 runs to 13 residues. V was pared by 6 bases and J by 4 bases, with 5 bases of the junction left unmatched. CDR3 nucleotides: TGTGCCATCAGGGCAGGGGGGTTCACTGAAGCTTTCTTT. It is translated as CAIRAGGFTEAFF.

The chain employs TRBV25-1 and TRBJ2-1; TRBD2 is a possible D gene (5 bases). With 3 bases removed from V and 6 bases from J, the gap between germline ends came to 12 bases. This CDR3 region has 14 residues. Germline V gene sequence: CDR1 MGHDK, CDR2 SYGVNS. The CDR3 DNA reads TGTGCCAGCAGTGAGTCCTCTAGCATCAATGAGCAGTTCTTC. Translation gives CASSESSSINEQFF.

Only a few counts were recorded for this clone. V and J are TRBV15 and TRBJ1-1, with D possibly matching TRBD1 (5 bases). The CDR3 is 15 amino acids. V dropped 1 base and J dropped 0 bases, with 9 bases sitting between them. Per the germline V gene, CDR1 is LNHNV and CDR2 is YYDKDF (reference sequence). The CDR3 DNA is TGTGCCACCAGCAGAGGGGGGGATATGAACACTGAAGCTTTCTTT. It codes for CATSRGGDMNTEAFF.

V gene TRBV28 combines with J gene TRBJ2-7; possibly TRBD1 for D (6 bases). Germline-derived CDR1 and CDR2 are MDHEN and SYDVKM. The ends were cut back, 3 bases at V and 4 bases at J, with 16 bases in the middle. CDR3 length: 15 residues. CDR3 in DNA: TGTGCCAGCAGTTTGGGGGCCGAGCCCACTTACGAGCAGTACTTC. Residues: CASSLGAEPTYEQYF. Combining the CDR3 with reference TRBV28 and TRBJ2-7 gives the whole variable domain DVKVTQSSRYLVKRTGEKVFLECVQDMDHENMFWYRQDPGLGLRLIYFSYDVKMKEKGDIPEGYSVSREKKERFSLILESASTNQTSMYLCASSLGAEPTYEQYFGPGTRLTVT.

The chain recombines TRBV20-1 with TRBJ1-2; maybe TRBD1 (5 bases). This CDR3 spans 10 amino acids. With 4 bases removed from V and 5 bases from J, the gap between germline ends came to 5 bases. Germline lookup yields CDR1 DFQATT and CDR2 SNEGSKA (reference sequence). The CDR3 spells CSATGYGYTF. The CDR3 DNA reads TGCAGTGCTACAGGGTATGGCTACACCTTC.

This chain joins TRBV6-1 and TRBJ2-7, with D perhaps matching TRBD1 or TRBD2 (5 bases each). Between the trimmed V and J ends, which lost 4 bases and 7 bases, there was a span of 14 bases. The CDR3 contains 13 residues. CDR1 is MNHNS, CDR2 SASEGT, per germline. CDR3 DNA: TGTGCCAGCAGTGGTCCGGGGCCGAAAGAGCAGTACTTC. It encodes CASSGPGPKEQYF.

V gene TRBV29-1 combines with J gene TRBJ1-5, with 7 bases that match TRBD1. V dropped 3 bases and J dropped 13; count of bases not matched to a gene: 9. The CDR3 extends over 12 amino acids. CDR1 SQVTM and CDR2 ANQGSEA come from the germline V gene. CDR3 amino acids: CSVDDRVGNQHF. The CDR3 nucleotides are TGCAGCGTTGACGACAGGGTAGGTAATCAGCATTTT.

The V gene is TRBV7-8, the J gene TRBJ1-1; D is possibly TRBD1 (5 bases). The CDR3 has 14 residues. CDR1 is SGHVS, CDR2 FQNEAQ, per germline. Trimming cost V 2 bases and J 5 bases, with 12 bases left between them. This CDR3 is CASSLRGGETEAFF. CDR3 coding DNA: TGTGCCAGCAGCTTACGGGGGGGTGAAACTGAAGCTTTCTTT.

The CDR3 region has the DNA TGTGCCAGCAGACACACGGGGGCTAACTACAATGAGCAGTTCTTC. Translated, it gives CASRHTGANYNEQFF. The chain has TRBV6-1 and TRBJ2-1; D may match TRBD1 or TRBD2 (6 bases each). V was shortened by 6 bases and J by 3 bases, with 15 bases between the two germline ends. CDR3 length: 15 residues. Germline values: CDR1 MNHNS, CDR2 SASEGT.

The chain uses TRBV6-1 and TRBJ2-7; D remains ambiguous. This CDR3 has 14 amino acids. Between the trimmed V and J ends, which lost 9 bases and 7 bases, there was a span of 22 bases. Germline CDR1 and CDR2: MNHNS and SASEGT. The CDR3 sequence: CASGRKDNQREQYF. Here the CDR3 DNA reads TGTGCCAGTGGACGGAAGGATAACCAGCGAGAGCAGTACTTC.

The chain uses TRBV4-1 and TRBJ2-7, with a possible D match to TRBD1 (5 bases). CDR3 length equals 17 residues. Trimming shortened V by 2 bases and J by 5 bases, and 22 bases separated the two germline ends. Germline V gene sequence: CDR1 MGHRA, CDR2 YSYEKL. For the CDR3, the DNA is TGCGCCAGCAGCCAACGAAGCCCTCTGGGGCCGAGAAACGAGCAGTACTTC. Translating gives CASSQRSPLGPRNEQYF.

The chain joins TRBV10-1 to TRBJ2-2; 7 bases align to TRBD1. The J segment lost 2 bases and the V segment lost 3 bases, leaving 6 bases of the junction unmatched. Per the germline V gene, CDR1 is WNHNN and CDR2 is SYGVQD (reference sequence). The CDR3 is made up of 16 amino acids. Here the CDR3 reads CASSEQGRGNTGELFF. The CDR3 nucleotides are TGCGCCAGCAGTGAACAGGGGCGAGGAAACACCGGGGAGCTGTTTTTT.

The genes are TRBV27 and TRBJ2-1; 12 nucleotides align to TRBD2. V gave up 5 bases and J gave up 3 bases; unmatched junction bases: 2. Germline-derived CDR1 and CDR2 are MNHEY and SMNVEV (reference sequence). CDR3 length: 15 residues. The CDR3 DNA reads TGTGCCAGCAGTACTAGCGGGAGGAACTACAATGAGCAGTTCTTC. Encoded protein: CASSTSGRNYNEQFF.

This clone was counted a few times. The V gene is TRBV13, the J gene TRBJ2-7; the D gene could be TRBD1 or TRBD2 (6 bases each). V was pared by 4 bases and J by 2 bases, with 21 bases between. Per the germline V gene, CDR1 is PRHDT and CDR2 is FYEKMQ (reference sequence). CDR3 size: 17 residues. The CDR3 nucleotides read TGTGCCAGCAGCTCCGAACGGGGGCGGGGCGACCCCTACGAGCAGTACTTC. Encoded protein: CASSSERGRGDPYEQYF. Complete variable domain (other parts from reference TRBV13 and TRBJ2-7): AAGVIQSPRHLIKEKRETATLKCYPIPRHDTVYWYQQGPGQDPQFLISFYEKMQSDKGSIPDRFSAQQFSDYHSELNMSSLELGDSALYFCASSSERGRGDPYEQYFGPGTRLTVT.

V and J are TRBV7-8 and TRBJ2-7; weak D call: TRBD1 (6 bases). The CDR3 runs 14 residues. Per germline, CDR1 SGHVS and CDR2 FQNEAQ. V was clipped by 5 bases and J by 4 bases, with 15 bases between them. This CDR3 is CASSRRDKIYEQYF. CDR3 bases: TGTGCCAGCAGCCGCCGGGACAAAATTTACGAGCAGTACTTC.

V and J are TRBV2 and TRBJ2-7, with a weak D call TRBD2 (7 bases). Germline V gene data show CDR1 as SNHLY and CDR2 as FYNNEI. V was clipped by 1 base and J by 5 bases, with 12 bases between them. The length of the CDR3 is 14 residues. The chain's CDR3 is CASSEVRGGDEQYF. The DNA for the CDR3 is TGTGCCAGCAGTGAAGTCAGGGGAGGGGACGAGCAGTACTTC.

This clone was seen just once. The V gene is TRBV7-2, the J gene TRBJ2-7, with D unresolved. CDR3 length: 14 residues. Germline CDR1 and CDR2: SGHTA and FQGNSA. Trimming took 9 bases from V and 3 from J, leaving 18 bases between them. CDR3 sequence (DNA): TGTGCCAGTCTCAAAAGCCGGGCCAACTACGAGCAGTACTTC. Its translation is CASLKSRANYEQYF. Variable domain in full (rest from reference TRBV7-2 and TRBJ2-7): GAGVSQSPSNKVTEKGKDVELRCDPISGHTALYWYRQSLGQGLEFLIYFQGNSAPDKSGLPSDRFSAERTGGSVSTLTIQRTQQEDSAVYLCASLKSRANYEQYFGPGTRLTVT.